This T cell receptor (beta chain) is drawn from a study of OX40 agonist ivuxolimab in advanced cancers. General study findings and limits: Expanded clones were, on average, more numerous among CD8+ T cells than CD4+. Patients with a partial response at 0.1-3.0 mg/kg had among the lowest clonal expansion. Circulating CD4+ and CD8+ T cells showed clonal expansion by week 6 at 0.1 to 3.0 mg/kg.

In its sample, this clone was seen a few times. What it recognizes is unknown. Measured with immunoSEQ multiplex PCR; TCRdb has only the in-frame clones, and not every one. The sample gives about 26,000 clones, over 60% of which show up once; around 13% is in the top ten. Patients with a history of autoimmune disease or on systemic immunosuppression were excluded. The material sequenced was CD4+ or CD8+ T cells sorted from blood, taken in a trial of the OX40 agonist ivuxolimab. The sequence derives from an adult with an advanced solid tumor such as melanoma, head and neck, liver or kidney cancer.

CDR3 region: CASSQGGGSHWDRATGELFF. The CDR3 coding sequence is TGCGCCAGCAGCCAAGGGGGAGGCTCCCATTGGGACAGGGCAACCGGGGAGCTGTTTTTT. This chain links TRBV4-1 with TRBJ2-2, with 9 bases lining up with TRBD1. Germline V lookup: CDR1 MGHRA, CDR2 YSYEKL. The CDR3 sequence is 20 residues long. The V segment lost 1 base and the J segment 5 bases; nucleotides outside the gene matches: 17.